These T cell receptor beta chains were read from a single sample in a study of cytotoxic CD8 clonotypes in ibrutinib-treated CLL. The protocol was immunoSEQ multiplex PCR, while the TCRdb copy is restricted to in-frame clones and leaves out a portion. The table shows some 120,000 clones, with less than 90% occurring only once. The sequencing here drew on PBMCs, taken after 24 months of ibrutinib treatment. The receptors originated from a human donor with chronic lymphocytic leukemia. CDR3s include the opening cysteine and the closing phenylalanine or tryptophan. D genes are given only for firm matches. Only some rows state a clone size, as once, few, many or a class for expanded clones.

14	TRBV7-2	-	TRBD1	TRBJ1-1	CASSLDPGTGSAFF	TGTGCCAGCAGCTTAGATCCCGGGACAGGGTCGGCTTTCTTT
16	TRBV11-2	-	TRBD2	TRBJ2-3	CASSLGTSGITDTQYF	TGTGCCAGCAGCTTAGGGACTAGCGGGATAACAGATACGCAGTATTTT
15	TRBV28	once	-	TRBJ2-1	CASSPTLGRYNEQFF	TGTGCCAGCAGTCCGACGCTGGGTCGGTACAATGAGCAGTTCTTC
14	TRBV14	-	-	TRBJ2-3	CASSQDGLVDTQYF	TGTGCCAGCAGCCAAGACGGTTTGGTGGATACGCAGTATTTT
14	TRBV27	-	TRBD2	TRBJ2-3	CASQIGGFTDTQYF	TGTGCCTCCCAGATCGGGGGGTTCACAGATACGCAGTATTTT
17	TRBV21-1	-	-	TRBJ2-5	CASSPKATGWFTETQYF	TGTGCCAGCAGCCCAAAGGCAACAGGGTGGTTCACCGAGACCCAGTACTTC
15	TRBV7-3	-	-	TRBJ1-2	CASSLTGGTPNGYTF	TGTGCCAGCAGCTTAACGGGGGGGACGCCGAATGGCTACACCTTC
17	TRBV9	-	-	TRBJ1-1	CASSATLSNPMNTEAFF	TGTGCCAGCAGCGCAACCCTCAGCAACCCAATGAACACTGAAGCTTTCTTT
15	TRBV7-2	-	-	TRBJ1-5	CASSLDRNTNQPQHF	TGTGCCAGCAGCCTTGACAGGAATACCAATCAGCCCCAGCATTTT
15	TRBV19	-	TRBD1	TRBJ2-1	CASSMTGHLGNEQFF	TGTGCCAGTAGTATGACAGGGCATTTGGGGAATGAGCAGTTCTTC
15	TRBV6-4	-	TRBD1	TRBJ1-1	CAGSQTGGTGTEAFF	TGTGCCGGATCCCAGACAGGGGGCACGGGCACTGAAGCTTTCTTT
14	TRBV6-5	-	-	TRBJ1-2	CASSTSIDRNGYTF	TGTGCCAGCAGTACCTCCATAGACAGAAATGGCTACACCTTC
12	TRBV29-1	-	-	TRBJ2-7	CSVEVTGMEQYF	TGCAGCGTTGAGGTCACGGGGATGGAGCAGTACTTC
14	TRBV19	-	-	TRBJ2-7	CASSIGRNSYEQYF	TGTGCCAGTAGTATAGGCCGGAACTCCTACGAGCAGTACTTC
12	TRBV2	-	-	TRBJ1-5	CASRGAARAQHF	TGTGCCAGCAGAGGAGCCGCCAGGGCCCAGCATTTT
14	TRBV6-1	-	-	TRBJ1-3	CASTQTHSGNTIYF	TGTGCCAGCACTCAAACTCACTCTGGAAACACCATATATTTT
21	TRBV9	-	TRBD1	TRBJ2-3	CASSHPREPGQGAPDMDTQYF	TGTGCCAGCTCCCATCCGAGAGAGCCGGGACAGGGGGCGCCCGACATGGATACGCAGTATTTT
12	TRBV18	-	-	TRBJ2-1	CASSQERNEQFF	TGTGCCAGCTCGCAGGAGCGGAATGAGCAGTTCTTC
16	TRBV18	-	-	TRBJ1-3	CASSPPRSTSGNTIYF	TGTGCCAGCTCACCACCGCGCAGTACCTCTGGAAACACCATATATTTT
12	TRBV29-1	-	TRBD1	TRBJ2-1	CSVGFRGNEQFF	TGCAGCGTTGGGTTCAGGGGGAATGAGCAGTTCTTC
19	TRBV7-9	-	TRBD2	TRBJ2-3	CASSLGRAGARWGTDTQYF	TGTGCCAGCAGCTTAGGTCGAGCGGGGGCCCGTTGGGGCACAGATACGCAGTATTTT
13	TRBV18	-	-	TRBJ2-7	CASSPGLGYEQYF	TGTGCCAGCTCACCAGGCTTAGGGTACGAGCAGTACTTC
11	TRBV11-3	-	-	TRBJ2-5	CASSEKETQYF	TGTGCCAGCAGCGAAAAAGAGACCCAGTACTTC
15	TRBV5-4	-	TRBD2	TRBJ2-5	CASSPGGASGETQYF	TGTGCCAGCAGCCCCGGGGGGGCTTCAGGAGAGACCCAGTACTTC
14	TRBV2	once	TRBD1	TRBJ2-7	CASSDRTGIYEQYF	TGTGCCAGCAGTGATCGGACAGGGATCTACGAGCAGTACTTC
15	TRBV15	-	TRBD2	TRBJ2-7	CATSRLAGTLMGQYF	TGTGCCACCAGCAGACTAGCGGGGACCCTGATGGGGCAGTACTTC
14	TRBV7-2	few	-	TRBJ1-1	CASSSNTLNTEAFF	TGTGCCAGCAGCTCGAACACCTTGAACACTGAAGCTTTCTTT
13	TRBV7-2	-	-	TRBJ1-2	CASSLGQDYGYTF	TGTGCCAGCAGCTTAGGGCAGGACTATGGCTACACCTTC
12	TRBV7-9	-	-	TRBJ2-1	CASSGGYNEQFF	TGTGCCAGCAGCGGGGGGTACAATGAGCAGTTCTTC
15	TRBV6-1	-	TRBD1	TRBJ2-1	CASSGGQGAYNEQFF	TGTGCCAGCAGTGGTGGACAGGGGGCCTACAATGAGCAGTTCTTC
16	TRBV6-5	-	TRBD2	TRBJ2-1	CASSYASGSFYNEQFF	TGTGCCAGCAGTTACGCTAGCGGGTCCTTCTACAATGAGCAGTTCTTC
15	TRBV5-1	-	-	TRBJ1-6	CASSLEGRDNSPLHF	TGCGCCAGCAGCTTGGAGGGACGGGATAATTCACCCCTCCACTTT
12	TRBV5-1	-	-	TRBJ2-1	CASSLNSREQFF	TGCGCCAGCAGCTTGAACAGTAGGGAGCAGTTCTTC
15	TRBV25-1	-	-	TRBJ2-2	CASSDSRGYTGELFF	TGTGCCAGCAGTGACTCACGGGGCTACACCGGGGAGCTGTTTTTT
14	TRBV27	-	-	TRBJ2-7	CASSFGTAPAEQYF	TGTGCCAGCAGTTTTGGTACGGCCCCAGCCGAGCAGTACTTC
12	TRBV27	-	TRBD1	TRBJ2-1	CASSYRGNEQFF	TGTGCCAGCAGTTACAGGGGCAATGAGCAGTTCTTC
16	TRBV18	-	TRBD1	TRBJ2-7	CASSGQGRAGSYEQYF	TGTGCCAGCTCGGGACAGGGAAGGGCTGGCTCCTACGAGCAGTACTTC
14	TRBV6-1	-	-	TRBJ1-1	CASSELAKNTEAFF	TGTGCCAGCAGTGAACTGGCCAAGAACACTGAAGCTTTCTTT
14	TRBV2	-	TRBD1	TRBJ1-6	CASSAPTGQSPLHF	TGTGCCAGCAGCGCACCGACAGGGCAGTCACCCCTCCACTTT
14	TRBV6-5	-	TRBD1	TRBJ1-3	CASRRDSSGNTIYF	TGTGCCAGCAGACGGGACAGCTCTGGAAACACCATATATTTT
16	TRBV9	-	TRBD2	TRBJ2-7	CASSVDPGLAPYEQYF	TGTGCCAGCAGCGTAGATCCGGGACTAGCCCCCTACGAGCAGTACTTC